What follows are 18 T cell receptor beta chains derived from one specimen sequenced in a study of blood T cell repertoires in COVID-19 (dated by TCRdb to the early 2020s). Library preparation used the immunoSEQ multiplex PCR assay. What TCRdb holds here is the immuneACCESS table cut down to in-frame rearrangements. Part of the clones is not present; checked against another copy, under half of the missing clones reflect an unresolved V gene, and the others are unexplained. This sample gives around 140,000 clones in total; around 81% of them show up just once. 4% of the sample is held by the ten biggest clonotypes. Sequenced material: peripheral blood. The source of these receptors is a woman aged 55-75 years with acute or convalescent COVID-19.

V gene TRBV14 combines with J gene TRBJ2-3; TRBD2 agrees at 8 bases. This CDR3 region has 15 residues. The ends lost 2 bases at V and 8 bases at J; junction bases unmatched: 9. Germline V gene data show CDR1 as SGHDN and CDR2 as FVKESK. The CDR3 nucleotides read TGTGCCAGCAGCCAACTAGCGGGTGGGCGAGGTACGCAGTATTTT. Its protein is CASSQLAGGRGTQYF. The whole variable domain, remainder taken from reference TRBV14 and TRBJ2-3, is EAGVTQFPSHSVIEKGQTVTLRCDPISGHDNLYWYRRVMGKEIKFLLHFVKESKQDESGMPNNRFLAERTGGTYSTLKVQPAELEDSGVYFCASSQLAGGRGTQYFGPGTRLTVL.

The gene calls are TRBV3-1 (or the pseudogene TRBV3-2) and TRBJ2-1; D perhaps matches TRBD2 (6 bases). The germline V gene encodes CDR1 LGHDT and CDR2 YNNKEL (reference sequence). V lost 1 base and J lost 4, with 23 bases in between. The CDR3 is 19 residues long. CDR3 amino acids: CASSQGGTPRPNIYNEQFF. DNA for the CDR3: TGTGCCAGCAGCCAAGGGGGGACTCCCCGCCCCAATATTTACAATGAGCAGTTCTTC.

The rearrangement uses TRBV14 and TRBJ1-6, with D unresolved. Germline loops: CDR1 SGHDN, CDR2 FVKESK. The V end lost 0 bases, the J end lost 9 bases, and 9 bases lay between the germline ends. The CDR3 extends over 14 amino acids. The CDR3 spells CASSQDPPPSPLHF. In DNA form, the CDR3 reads TGTGCCAGCAGCCAAGACCCCCCTCCTTCACCCCTCCACTTT.

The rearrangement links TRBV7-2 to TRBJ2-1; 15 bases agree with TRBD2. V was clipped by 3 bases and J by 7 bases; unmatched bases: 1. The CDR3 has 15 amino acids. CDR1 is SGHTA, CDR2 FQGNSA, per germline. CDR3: CASSLGLAGGNEQFF. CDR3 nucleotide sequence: TGTGCCAGCAGCTTGGGACTAGCGGGAGGTAATGAGCAGTTCTTC.

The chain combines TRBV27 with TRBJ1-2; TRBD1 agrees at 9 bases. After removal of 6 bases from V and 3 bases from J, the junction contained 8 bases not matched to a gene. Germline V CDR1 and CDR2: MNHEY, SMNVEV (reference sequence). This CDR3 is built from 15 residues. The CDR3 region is CASSRGTGSDYGYTF. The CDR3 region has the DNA TGTGCCAGCAGCCGAGGGACAGGGAGTGACTATGGCTACACCTTC.

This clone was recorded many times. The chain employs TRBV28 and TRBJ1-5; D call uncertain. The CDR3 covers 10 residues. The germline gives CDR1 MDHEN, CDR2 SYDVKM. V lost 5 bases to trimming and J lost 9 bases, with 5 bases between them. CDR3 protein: CASSRRPQHF. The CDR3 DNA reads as TGTGCCAGCAGTCGGAGGCCCCAGCATTTT.

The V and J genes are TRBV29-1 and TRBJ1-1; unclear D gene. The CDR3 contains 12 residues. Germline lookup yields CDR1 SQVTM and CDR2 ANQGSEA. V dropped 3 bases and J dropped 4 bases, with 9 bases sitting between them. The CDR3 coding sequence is TGCAGCGTTGAGAACCCCGGCACTGAAGCTTTCTTT. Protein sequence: CSVENPGTEAFF.

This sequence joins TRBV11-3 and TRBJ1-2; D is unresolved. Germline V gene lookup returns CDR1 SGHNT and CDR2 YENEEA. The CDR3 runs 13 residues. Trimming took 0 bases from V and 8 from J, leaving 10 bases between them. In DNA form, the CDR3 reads TGTGCCAGCAGCTTAGATGTCACTACCGGCTACACCTTC. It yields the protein CASSLDVTTGYTF.

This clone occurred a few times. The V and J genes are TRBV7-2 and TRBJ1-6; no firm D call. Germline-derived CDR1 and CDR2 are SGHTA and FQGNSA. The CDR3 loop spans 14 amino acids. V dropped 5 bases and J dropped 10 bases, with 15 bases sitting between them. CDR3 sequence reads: CASSQQSLGSPLHF. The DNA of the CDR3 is TGTGCCAGCAGCCAACAGAGCTTAGGCTCACCCCTCCACTTT.

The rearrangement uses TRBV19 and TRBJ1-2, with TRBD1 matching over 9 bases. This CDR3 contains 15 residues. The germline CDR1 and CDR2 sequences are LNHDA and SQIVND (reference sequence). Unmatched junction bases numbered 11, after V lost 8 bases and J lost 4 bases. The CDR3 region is CASASGDRVGYGYTF. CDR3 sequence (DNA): TGTGCCAGTGCATCCGGGGACAGGGTCGGCTATGGCTACACCTTC.

CDR3 region: CASSIAGRGNQPQHF. CDR3 bases: TGTGCCAGTAGTATCGCGGGGAGGGGGAATCAGCCCCAGCATTTT. The rearrangement links TRBV19 to TRBJ1-5; weak D call: TRBD1 (6 bases). The CDR3 length is 15 residues. Germline V CDR1 and CDR2: LNHDA, SQIVND (reference sequence). V was clipped by 3 bases and J by 4 bases, with 13 bases between them. Together with reference TRBV19 and TRBJ1-5, the CDR3 gives the full variable domain: DGGITQSPKYLFRKEGQNVTLSCEQNLNHDAMYWYRQDPGQGLRLIYYSQIVNDFQKGDIAEGYSVSREKKESFPLTVTSAQKNPTAFYLCASSIAGRGNQPQHFGDGTRLSIL.

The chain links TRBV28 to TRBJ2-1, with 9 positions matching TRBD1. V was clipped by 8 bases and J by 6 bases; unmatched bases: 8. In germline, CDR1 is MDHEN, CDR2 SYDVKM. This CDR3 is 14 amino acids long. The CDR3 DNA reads TGTGCCAGCTCTACGCGGGACAGGGTCAATGAGCAGTTCTTC. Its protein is CASSTRDRVNEQFF.

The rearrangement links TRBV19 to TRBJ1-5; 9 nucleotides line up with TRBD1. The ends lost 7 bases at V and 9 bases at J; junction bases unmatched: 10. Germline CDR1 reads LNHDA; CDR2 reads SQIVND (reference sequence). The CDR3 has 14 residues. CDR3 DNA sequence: TGTGCCAGTACGCCTTGGGACAGGGCGGTGCCCCAGCATTTT. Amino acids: CASTPWDRAVPQHF.

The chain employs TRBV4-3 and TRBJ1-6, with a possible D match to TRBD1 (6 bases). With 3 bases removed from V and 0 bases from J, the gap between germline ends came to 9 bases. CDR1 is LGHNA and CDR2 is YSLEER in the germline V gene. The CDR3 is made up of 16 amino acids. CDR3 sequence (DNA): TGCGCCAGCAGCCAGGAGGACAGCTCCTATAATTCACCCCTCCACTTT. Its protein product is CASSQEDSSYNSPLHF.

CDR3 nucleotides: TGTGCCAGCAGCCGACGGGAGCAGGGCGAGCAGTTCTTC. This translates into CASSRREQGEQFF. V gene TRBV3-1 (or the pseudogene TRBV3-2) combines with J gene TRBJ2-1; a weak D match, TRBD2 (6 bases). This CDR3 has 13 amino acids. CDR1 and CDR2 from the germline V gene are LGHDT and YNNKEL (reference sequence). Trimming removed 4 bases from V and 10 bases from J, with 14 bases in between.

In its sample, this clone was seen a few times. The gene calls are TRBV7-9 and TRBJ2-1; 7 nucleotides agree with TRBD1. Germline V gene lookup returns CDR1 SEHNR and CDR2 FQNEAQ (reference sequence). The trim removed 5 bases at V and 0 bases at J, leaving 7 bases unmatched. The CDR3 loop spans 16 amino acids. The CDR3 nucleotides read TGTGCCAGCAGCCGCCAGGGGGTGAGCTCCTACAATGAGCAGTTCTTC. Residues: CASSRQGVSSYNEQFF.

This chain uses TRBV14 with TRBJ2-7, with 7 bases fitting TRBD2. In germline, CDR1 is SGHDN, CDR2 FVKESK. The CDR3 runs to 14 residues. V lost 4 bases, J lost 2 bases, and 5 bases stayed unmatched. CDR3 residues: CASSRGLPPYEQYF. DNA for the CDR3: TGTGCCAGCAGCCGGGGACTACCTCCCTACGAGCAGTACTTC.

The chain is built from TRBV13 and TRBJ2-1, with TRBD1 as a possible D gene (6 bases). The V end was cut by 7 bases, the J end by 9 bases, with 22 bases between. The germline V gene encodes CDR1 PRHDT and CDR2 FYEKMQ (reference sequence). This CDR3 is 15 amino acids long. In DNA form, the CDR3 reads TGTGCCAGCACCTTCTCAGCAGGGGCCCGTAGTGAGCAGTTCTTC. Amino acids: CASTFSAGARSEQFF.